What follows is one T cell receptor beta chain and its context. Its matching antigen is unknown. This sample stems from a study of cytomegalovirus exposure and HLA in healthy donors. General study findings and limits: Earlier analysis found most TCR beta V segments productive about 87% or about 30% of the time.

Trimming took 1 base from V and 5 from J, leaving 12 bases between them. In germline, CDR1 is SGHRS, CDR2 YFSETQ. The length of the CDR3 is 15 residues. This PCR relied on a set of 60 Vbeta primers and 13 Jbeta primers. Authors' analysis steps: Per a later analysis, the number of unique TCR beta chains was about 80 million, of which roughly 10 million were shared. Sequenced by immunoSEQ multiplex PCR; TCRdb stores in-frame clones only, minus some. V and J calls plus clone size are reproduced from that table; the DNA served to infer D and trimming. This table has around 110,000 clones, 9% to 10% appearing once.

Sequenced sample: PBMCs. This TCR was recovered from a man aged 30 to 45 in good health and CMV-seronegative. The gene calls are TRBV5-1 and TRBJ2-2; tentatively, D is TRBD2 (7 bases). The CDR3 nucleotides read TGCGCCAGCAGCTTGCGGAGGGGGGGGACCGGGGAGCTGTTTTTT. Protein sequence: CASSLRRGGTGELFF.